Sequencing of this T cell receptor (beta chain) was carried out in a study of T cells in Graves' hyperthyroidism and ophthalmopathy. RNA transcripts yielded amplified TCR beta CDR3 regions. In the first-round RT-PCR of the TCR CDR3, the HTBI primer set was used. TCRdb recomputed calls from the multiplex PCR reads with MiXCR, one row per CDR3 protein. This table holds fewer than 350,000 distinct CDR3 sequences, around 20% found once. This clonotype was picked up many times. The ends were cut back, 3 bases at V and 1 base at J, with 12 bases in the middle. The germline gives CDR1 SGHRS, CDR2 YFSETQ. The CDR3 totals 15 residues.

The clonotype comes from a man aged 50-60 years with Graves' ophthalmopathy. The chain carries TRBV5-1 and TRBJ2-3, with D perhaps TRBD1 or TRBD2 (5 bases each). The sample taken for sequencing was blood. The CDR3 protein is CASSYGAVGTDTQYF. CDR3 DNA: TGCGCCAGCAGCTACGGGGCGGTCGGCACAGATACGCAGTATTTT.